This TCR beta chain was observed in a study of shared clonotypes between healthy human individuals. Study-level findings and limits: Naive subsets generally exceeded memory subsets in estimated richness.

The V gene's germline CDR1 is LNHDA and CDR2 SQIVND (reference sequence). V gave up 5 bases and J gave up 8 bases; unmatched junction bases: 4. The CDR3 contains 15 residues. Notes on this clone: Its antigen remains unknown.

In the study's own analysis: Junction-only sequences without quality scores came from ImmunoSEQ, so filtering differed. Clones were read by immunoSEQ multiplex PCR, and TCRdb kept only the in-frame ones, dropping some. The V and J calls and clone size are taken from that table; D and trimming were inferred from the DNA. The data show 100,000 or so clones, 67% seen once. Sequenced sample: memory CD8+ T cells sorted from blood. Subset noted: CD45RO+ cells pooled with CCR7-negative TemRA cells. This chain links TRBV19 with TRBJ2-1; 15 nucleotides line up with TRBD2. This clonotype was obtained from a woman aged 25 to 39 in good health. The DNA of the CDR3 is TGTGCCAGTAGTCCCAGGACTAGCGGGAGGGATGAGCAGTTCTTC. Its protein product is CASSPRTSGRDEQFF.